Presented here are 14 T cell receptor beta chains from one specimen sequenced in a study of cytomegalovirus exposure and HLA in healthy donors. The PCR made use of 60 Vbeta and 13 Jbeta primers. Produced via immunoSEQ multiplex PCR; TCRdb's table is partial and in-frame only. The table includes 65,000 to 85,000 clones, 86% detected once. The sample taken for sequencing was PBMCs. Receptors were obtained from a woman aged 25 to 39 in good health and CMV-seronegative.

This clone appeared once. V is TRBV5-1 and J is TRBJ2-5, with a possible D match to TRBD1 (5 bases). V shed 2 bases and J shed 3 bases, with 14 bases lying between them. The CDR3 is 15 residues long. Germline V gene lookup returns CDR1 SGHRS and CDR2 YFSETQ. Written as DNA, the CDR3 is TGCGCCAGCAGCTTTAATGGGGCATATGAAGAGACCCAGTACTTC. It codes for CASSFNGAYEETQYF.

V is TRBV4-2 and J is TRBJ2-5; 9 bases fit TRBD2. Germline assignment: CDR1 LGHNA and CDR2 YNFKEQ. The CDR3 length is 18 residues. With 0 bases clipped from V and 3 bases from J, the junction kept 11 bases outside the gene matches. DNA of the CDR3: TGTGCCAGCAGCCAAGAACACTCCGGACTAGCGAACAAAGAGACCCAGTACTTC. Protein product: CASSQEHSGLANKETQYF.

V usage is TRBV7-8 and J usage is TRBJ2-1; D is uncertain. The CDR3 length is 16 residues. Trimming removed 1 base from V and 0 bases from J, with 10 bases in between. Germline-derived CDR1 and CDR2 are SGHVS and FQNEAQ. The CDR3 spells CASSLGRIISYNEQFF. The CDR3 nucleotides are TGTGCCAGCAGCTTAGGTAGAATCATCTCCTACAATGAGCAGTTCTTC. The variable domain in full, with the rest retrieved from reference TRBV7-8 and TRBJ2-1, is GAGVSQSPRYKVAKRGQDVALRCDPISGHVSLFWYQQALGQGPEFLTYFQNEAQLDKSGLPSDRFFAERPEGSVSTLKIQRTQQEDSAVYLCASSLGRIISYNEQFFGPGTRLTVL.

The J gene is TRBJ2-5, the V gene TRBV9; D gene ambiguous. The germline V gene has CDR1 SGDLS and CDR2 YYNGEE. The CDR3 consists of 12 residues. V lost 1 base and J lost 4, with 5 bases in between. In DNA, the CDR3 is TGTGCCAGCAGCGTATACGGAGAGACCCAGTACTTC. This encodes CASSVYGETQYF.

The chain has TRBV6-1 and TRBJ2-1, with 8 bases fitting TRBD2. J lost 4 bases, V lost 3 bases, and 5 bases had no gene match. Germline V CDR1 and CDR2: MNHNS, SASEGT. The CDR3 totals 15 residues. CDR3 DNA: TGTGCCAGCAGTGACCCGGGACTAGTTTACAATGAGCAGTTCTTC. This translates into CASSDPGLVYNEQFF.

The chain is built from TRBV7-2 and TRBJ2-1, with 7 bases lining up with TRBD1. This CDR3 spans 15 amino acids. CDR1 is SGHTA and CDR2 is FQGNSA in the germline V gene. V lost 5 bases, J lost 5 bases, and 9 bases stayed unmatched. The CDR3: CASSHDRALHNEQFF. The CDR3, as DNA: TGTGCCAGCAGCCACGACAGGGCTTTACACAATGAGCAGTTCTTC.

This chain joins TRBV5-4 and TRBJ1-1, with D possibly being TRBD1 (5 bases). The CDR3 extends over 15 amino acids. V was shortened by 0 bases and J by 0 bases, with 9 bases between the two germline ends. Germline loops: CDR1 SGHNT, CDR2 YYREEE (reference sequence). CDR3 region: CASSLARQLNTEAFF. The CDR3 nucleotides are TGTGCCAGCAGCTTGGCCAGACAGCTGAACACTGAAGCTTTCTTT.

As for this clone: The CDR3 end shows no conserved phenylalanine or tryptophan, and so a read error is likely. The gene calls are TRBV10-3 and TRBJ2-2, with 9 bases fitting TRBD1. CDR1 ENHRY and CDR2 SYGVKD come from the germline V gene. The CDR3 runs 15 residues. V shed 6 bases, J shed 2 bases, and the junction held 4 bases outside the gene matches. The CDR3 region is CAIRGDRENTGELFS. CDR3 in DNA: TGTGCCATCAGGGGGGACAGGGAAAACACCGGGGAGCTGTTTTCT.

The rearrangement uses TRBV28 and TRBJ2-1; 13 bases map to TRBD2. Trimming at V came to 5 bases and at J to 8 bases, leaving 3 bases not matched to a gene. Looked up from germline, CDR1 is MDHEN and CDR2 is SYDVKM. The CDR3 is 14 amino acids. Written as DNA, the CDR3 is TGTGCCAGCAGTGGACTAGCGGGAGTCCATGAGCAGTTCTTC. It specifies CASSGLAGVHEQFF.

The rearrangement uses TRBV7-9 and TRBJ2-7, with 10 positions matching TRBD2. The CDR3 covers 15 residues. Trimming removed 5 bases from V and 4 bases from J; junction bases left unmatched: 8. Germline CDR1 SEHNR, CDR2 FQNEAQ (reference sequence). The CDR3 loop is CASSLGLAASYEQYF. The CDR3, as DNA: TGTGCCAGCAGCCTCGGACTAGCGGCCTCTTACGAGCAGTACTTC.

This chain connects TRBV4-1 to TRBJ2-1, with 9 bases identical to TRBD2. The CDR3 contains 17 residues. In germline, CDR1 is MGHRA, CDR2 YSYEKL. The V and J ends lost 0 bases and 1 base, in that order; junction bases with no gene match: 4. DNA for the CDR3: TGCGCCAGCAGCCAAGAAGCTAGCGGGGTATCCTACAATGAGCAGTTCTTC. As protein: CASSQEASGVSYNEQFF.

The V call is TRBV28, the J call TRBJ2-5, with 7 bases lining up with TRBD2. Germline CDR1 is MDHEN and CDR2 is SYDVKM. V was pared by 1 base and J by 4 bases, with 6 bases of the junction left unmatched. This CDR3 region has 15 residues. CDR3 DNA sequence: TGTGCCAGCAGTTTATTAGGACTAGTAGGAGAGACCCAGTACTTC. Translation: CASSLLGLVGETQYF.

This rearrangement joins TRBV14 to TRBJ1-1, with a weak D call TRBD1 (6 bases). The CDR3 has 14 residues. V lost 2 bases to trimming and J lost 5 bases, with 12 bases between them. The germline V gene has CDR1 SGHDN and CDR2 FVKESK. Here the CDR3 reads CASSQPGTPTEAFF. Written as DNA, the CDR3 is TGTGCCAGCAGCCAACCCGGGACACCGACTGAAGCTTTCTTT.

This chain uses TRBV10-2 with TRBJ2-1; 8 positions agree with TRBD2. J was trimmed by 12 bases and V by 0 bases; bases with no gene match: 13. The CDR3 contains 16 residues. Germline loops: CDR1 WSHSY, CDR2 SAAADI. The CDR3 loop is CASSESWAISREGQFF. DNA for the CDR3: TGCGCCAGCAGTGAGTCTTGGGCCATTTCCCGGGAGGGGCAGTTCTTC.